These T cell receptor beta chains were read from a single sample in a study of blood T cell repertoires in COVID-19. Clones were sequenced by immunoSEQ multiplex PCR, and TCRdb holds only the in-frame ones, with some missing. The sample includes roughly 270,000 clones, approximately 81% seen only once; the top ten take about 2.5%. The sequenced sample consisted of PBMCs or T cells enriched from blood (not recorded which). Receptor source: a woman aged 45 to 65 who had recovered from COVID-19. Each CDR3 is given with its conserved first and last residue. Fields, in order: CDR3 protein, J gene, V gene.

CASSRSGGPGYGYTF,TRBJ1-2,TRBV14
CASSLDSSEYGYTF,TRBJ1-2,TRBV7-3
CASSPGGHTEAFF,TRBJ1-1,TRBV18
CASSRTRVGTSLSEQFF,TRBJ2-1,TRBV19
CASSLKIKTNEKLFF,TRBJ1-4,TRBV5-1
CASSLASGRYEQYF,TRBJ2-7,TRBV7-2
CASSLTGQGTDTQYF,TRBJ2-3,TRBV7-3
CASSLGGGYQETQYF,TRBJ2-5,TRBV5-1
CAISEIFSGQKEETQYF,TRBJ2-5,TRBV10-3
CAWSWTGGNYGYTF,TRBJ1-2,TRBV30
CASSLGSGYNEQFF,TRBJ2-1,TRBV5-6
CASSLASQGHGNTIYF,TRBJ1-3,TRBV19
CASSLPGRGYTF,TRBJ1-2,TRBV7-8
CSVGYGGTQHF,TRBJ1-5,TRBV29-1
CAIRATVSNTEAFF,TRBJ1-1,TRBV10-3
CASSLVTATNYGYTF,TRBJ1-2,TRBV5-4
CASSWSGVSTDTQYF,TRBJ2-3,TRBV7-3
CASSLQRGYLADTQYF,TRBJ2-3,TRBV5-1
CSASGGQPQHF,TRBJ1-5,TRBV20-1
CASSLAGGDYGYTF,TRBJ1-2,TRBV11-2
CASRSAGGRTDTQYF,TRBJ2-3,TRBV6-5
CASSYFGGKQPQHF,TRBJ1-5,TRBV6-2/TRBV6-3
CASSFWTSGVSDTQYF,TRBJ2-3,TRBV7-2
CASSRGRVTEAFF,TRBJ1-1,TRBV6-5
CASSEGGGYNEQFF,TRBJ2-1,TRBV6-1
CASSYSGGQETQYF,TRBJ2-5,TRBV6-5
CAWSRIGTANEKLFF,TRBJ1-4,TRBV30
CASNPTGAYGYTF,TRBJ1-2,TRBV4-1
CASSLAQGVGYEQYF,TRBJ2-7,TRBV27
CASRGGQNYGYTF,TRBJ1-2,TRBV12-3/TRBV12-4
CASSPLEQEIYGYTF,TRBJ1-2,TRBV4-2
CASTDPGQGKNEQFF,TRBJ2-1,TRBV19
CASSLGGGYNTGELFF,TRBJ2-2,TRBV7-2
CASSVVAGGPQETQYF,TRBJ2-5,TRBV9
CASSPGLGNNEQFF,TRBJ2-1,TRBV7-2
CASSEPGVYNQPQHF,TRBJ1-5,TRBV10-2
CASSQNQPQHF,TRBJ1-5,TRBV12-3/TRBV12-4
CASLLAGIYNEQFF,TRBJ2-1,TRBV6-5
CASSRQTSGYEQYF,TRBJ2-7,TRBV4-1
CASSYAGTLEEKLFF,TRBJ1-4,TRBV5-1
CASSPDRGGTGELFF,TRBJ2-2,TRBV6-5
CASKPLGHKANYGYTF,TRBJ1-2,TRBV27
CASSGSGAGNYGYTF,TRBJ1-2,TRBV7-4
CASSPGWANGYTF,TRBJ1-2,TRBV7-8
CASSLDYGPSGSYNEQFF,TRBJ2-1,TRBV11-2
CAWSRYRDRHLASNQPQHF,TRBJ1-5,TRBV30
CASHTTGVNEQFF,TRBJ2-1,TRBV19
CASRLQGKAAYEQYF,TRBJ2-7,TRBV19
CASGAGDGNQPQHF,TRBJ1-5,TRBV28
CAWGAGVKTEAFF,TRBJ1-1,TRBV30
CASIAGGEAFF,TRBJ1-1,TRBV25-1
CASSQGPGSGGAEAFF,TRBJ1-1,TRBV4-1
CASSYSQQGTQPQHF,TRBJ1-5,TRBV6-5
CASSVDLNSPLHF,TRBJ1-6,TRBV9